These T cell receptor beta chains were read from a single sample in a study of CD8+ T cells in alopecia areata. The table came from immunoSEQ multiplex PCR; TCRdb's copy has only in-frame clones and leaves some out. Altogether 150,000 to 250,000 clones are present, 58% being singletons, with the ten largest covering about 5%. The sample here was CD4+ T cells sorted from blood, taken at week 24, from a patient treated with tofacitinib. These receptors originate from a human donor with alopecia areata. Both conserved end residues are part of each CDR3. A D gene is named only where the DNA matches it firmly. Size tells how often a clone was seen (once, few, many) or the class of an expanded clone, and some rows leave it out.

V gene: TRBV9
D gene: .
CDR3 length: 15
clone size: .
J gene: TRBJ1-2
CDR3 protein: CASSVEVGLRDTRTF
CDR3 DNA: TGTGCCAGCAGCGTAGAAGTGGGTCTCCGGGACACCCGCACCTTC

V gene: TRBV5-1
D gene: .
CDR3 length: 14
clone size: once
J gene: TRBJ2-3
CDR3 protein: CASSRDQATDTQYF
CDR3 DNA: TGCGCCAGCAGCCGAGATCAGGCCACAGATACGCAGTATTTT

V gene: TRBV9
D gene: .
CDR3 length: 14
clone size: .
J gene: TRBJ2-1
CDR3 protein: CASSATQDPVEQFF
CDR3 DNA: TGTGCCAGCAGCGCAACACAGGATCCGGTTGAGCAGTTCTTC

V gene: TRBV7-9
D gene: .
CDR3 length: 13
clone size: .
J gene: TRBJ1-2
CDR3 protein: CASSRGGAYGYTF
CDR3 DNA: TGTGCCAGCAGCCGTGGAGGGGCCTATGGCTACACCTTC

V gene: TRBV10-3
D gene: .
CDR3 length: 14
clone size: .
J gene: TRBJ1-6
CDR3 protein: CAISGSSNNSPLHF
CDR3 DNA: TGTGCCATCAGTGGATCCTCCAATAATTCACCCCTCCACTTT

V gene: TRBV7-2
D gene: TRBD2
CDR3 length: 16
clone size: .
J gene: TRBJ2-5
CDR3 protein: CASSFQAGGPGETQYF
CDR3 DNA: TGTGCCAGCAGCTTTCAGGCGGGAGGGCCGGGGGAGACCCAGTACTTC

V gene: TRBV6-6
D gene: TRBD2
CDR3 length: 16
clone size: few
J gene: TRBJ2-1
CDR3 protein: CASSLVAGGSYNEQFF
CDR3 DNA: TGTGCCAGCAGCCTAGTAGCGGGAGGGTCCTACAATGAGCAGTTCTTC

V gene: TRBV29-1
D gene: .
CDR3 length: 14
clone size: .
J gene: TRBJ1-5
CDR3 protein: CSVVDTAGDQPQHF
CDR3 DNA: TGCAGCGTTGTGGACACGGCCGGGGATCAGCCCCAGCATTTT

V gene: TRBV5-1
D gene: TRBD1
CDR3 length: 14
clone size: once
J gene: TRBJ2-1
CDR3 protein: CASSYGTAYNEQFF
CDR3 DNA: TGCGCCAGCAGCTACGGGACAGCCTACAATGAGCAGTTCTTC

V gene: TRBV5-1
D gene: TRBD2
CDR3 length: 19
clone size: .
J gene: TRBJ2-1
CDR3 protein: CASSSFGTSGPTPYNEQFF
CDR3 DNA: TGCGCCAGCAGCTCGTTTGGGACTAGCGGTCCAACTCCATACAATGAGCAGTTCTTC

V gene: TRBV14
D gene: .
CDR3 length: 14
clone size: once
J gene: TRBJ1-2
CDR3 protein: CASSQDLEGRGYTF
CDR3 DNA: TGTGCCAGCAGCCAAGATCTGGAGGGGAGAGGCTACACCTTC

V gene: TRBV5-1
D gene: .
CDR3 length: 13
clone size: .
J gene: TRBJ2-3
CDR3 protein: CASSDAGLDTQYF
CDR3 DNA: TGCGCCAGCAGCGATGCCGGGTTAGATACGCAGTATTTT

V gene: TRBV29-1
D gene: .
CDR3 length: 13
clone size: few
J gene: TRBJ1-2
CDR3 protein: CSVVTDSNYGYTF
CDR3 DNA: TGCAGCGTTGTGACAGATTCCAACTATGGCTACACCTTC

V gene: TRBV5-1
D gene: TRBD1
CDR3 length: 17
clone size: .
J gene: TRBJ2-5
CDR3 protein: CASSVPRDRFGRETQYF
CDR3 DNA: TGCGCCAGCAGCGTCCCGCGGGACAGGTTTGGTCGAGAGACCCAGTACTTC

V gene: TRBV29-1
D gene: TRBD1
CDR3 length: 14
clone size: .
J gene: TRBJ2-3
CDR3 protein: CSVGRDRTTDTQYF
CDR3 DNA: TGCAGCGTTGGACGGGACAGGACCACAGATACGCAGTATTTT

V gene: TRBV4-3
D gene: TRBD2
CDR3 length: 15
clone size: .
J gene: TRBJ2-1
CDR3 protein: CASSLERLAHNEQFF
CDR3 DNA: TGCGCCAGCAGCCTAGAGAGACTAGCCCACAATGAGCAGTTCTTC

V gene: TRBV6-5
D gene: TRBD1
CDR3 length: 13
clone size: .
J gene: TRBJ1-2
CDR3 protein: CASSYSRQGGYTF
CDR3 DNA: TGTGCCAGCAGTTACTCGAGACAGGGAGGCTACACCTTC

V gene: TRBV5-1
D gene: .
CDR3 length: 14
clone size: .
J gene: TRBJ1-1
CDR3 protein: CASSDRRGDTEAFF
CDR3 DNA: TGCGCCAGCAGCGATCGGAGGGGTGACACTGAAGCTTTCTTT

V gene: TRBV10-3
D gene: TRBD2
CDR3 length: 14
clone size: .
J gene: TRBJ2-1
CDR3 protein: CAISTSGEYGEQFF
CDR3 DNA: TGTGCCATCAGTACTAGCGGGGAATACGGTGAGCAGTTCTTC

V gene: TRBV10-3
D gene: .
CDR3 length: 13
clone size: .
J gene: TRBJ2-5
CDR3 protein: CAISGASGETQYF
CDR3 DNA: TGTGCCATCAGTGGGGCAAGTGGGGAGACCCAGTACTTC

V gene: TRBV7-6
D gene: .
CDR3 length: 15
clone size: .
J gene: TRBJ2-1
CDR3 protein: CASSRGTGSYNEQFF
CDR3 DNA: TGTGCCAGCAGTCGCGGGACTGGCTCCTACAATGAGCAGTTCTTC

V gene: TRBV5-4
D gene: TRBD1
CDR3 length: 18
clone size: .
J gene: TRBJ2-7
CDR3 protein: CASSLDKGDRATSYEQYF
CDR3 DNA: TGTGCCAGCAGCTTGGATAAAGGTGACAGGGCGACTTCCTACGAGCAGTACTTC

V gene: TRBV25-1
D gene: .
CDR3 length: 15
clone size: .
J gene: TRBJ1-2
CDR3 protein: CASSESGGVNYGYTF
CDR3 DNA: TGTGCCAGCAGTGAATCCGGGGGAGTTAACTATGGCTACACCTTC

V gene: TRBV7-2
D gene: .
CDR3 length: 16
clone size: few
J gene: TRBJ2-2
CDR3 protein: CASTPRGSTGTGELFF
CDR3 DNA: TGTGCCAGCACCCCTCGGGGGAGTACGGGCACCGGGGAGCTGTTTTTT

V gene: TRBV28
D gene: .
CDR3 length: 14
clone size: .
J gene: TRBJ1-2
CDR3 protein: CASSLGGGAYGYTF
CDR3 DNA: TGTGCCAGCAGTTTAGGGGGGGGCGCCTATGGCTACACCTTC

V gene: TRBV28
D gene: .
CDR3 length: 12
clone size: .
J gene: TRBJ2-3
CDR3 protein: CASRVDTDTQYF
CDR3 DNA: TGTGCCAGCAGAGTAGACACAGATACGCAGTATTTT

V gene: TRBV19
D gene: .
CDR3 length: 14
clone size: once
J gene: TRBJ2-7
CDR3 protein: CASSGTHRSDEQYF
CDR3 DNA: TGTGCCAGTAGCGGGACGCACAGGTCGGACGAGCAGTACTTC

V gene: TRBV15
D gene: .
CDR3 length: 15
clone size: .
J gene: TRBJ2-2
CDR3 protein: CATSREGTGAGELFF
CDR3 DNA: TGTGCCACCAGCAGAGAGGGGACCGGCGCCGGGGAGCTGTTTTTT

V gene: TRBV15
D gene: .
CDR3 length: 15
clone size: .
J gene: TRBJ2-5
CDR3 protein: CATSRDGARVETQYF
CDR3 DNA: TGTGCCACCAGCAGAGATGGGGCCAGGGTGGAGACCCAGTACTTC

V gene: TRBV7-2
D gene: TRBD1
CDR3 length: 13
clone size: .
J gene: TRBJ2-7
CDR3 protein: CASSRGTGYEQYF
CDR3 DNA: TGTGCCAGCAGCCGTGGGACAGGGTACGAGCAGTACTTC

V gene: TRBV27
D gene: .
CDR3 length: 17
clone size: .
J gene: TRBJ2-3
CDR3 protein: CASSPWVPGEVTDTQYF
CDR3 DNA: TGTGCCAGCAGCCCGTGGGTCCCCGGGGAGGTCACAGATACGCAGTATTTT

V gene: TRBV7-2
D gene: .
CDR3 length: 13
clone size: once
J gene: TRBJ1-5
CDR3 protein: CASSSYGNQPQHF
CDR3 DNA: TGTGCCAGCAGCTCCTATGGCAATCAGCCCCAGCATTTT

V gene: TRBV5-1
D gene: TRBD1
CDR3 length: 16
clone size: .
J gene: TRBJ1-6
CDR3 protein: CASSTRTGAGNSPLHF
CDR3 DNA: TGCGCCAGCAGCACCCGGACAGGGGCAGGTAATTCACCCCTCCACTTT

V gene: TRBV5-1
D gene: .
CDR3 length: 15
clone size: .
J gene: TRBJ1-5
CDR3 protein: CASSLRGDSNQPQHF
CDR3 DNA: TGCGCCAGCAGCTTGAGGGGGGATAGCAATCAGCCCCAGCATTTT

V gene: TRBV5-6
D gene: .
CDR3 length: 15
clone size: .
J gene: TRBJ2-7
CDR3 protein: CASSGILDIPYEQYF
CDR3 DNA: TGTGCCAGCAGCGGAATACTCGATATTCCCTACGAGCAGTACTTC

V gene: TRBV4-3
D gene: .
CDR3 length: 14
clone size: few
J gene: TRBJ1-2
CDR3 protein: CASSQSPLEGGYTF
CDR3 DNA: TGCGCCAGCAGCCAATCTCCGCTCGAAGGTGGCTACACCTTC

V gene: TRBV29-1
D gene: TRBD1
CDR3 length: 12
clone size: .
J gene: TRBJ1-2
CDR3 protein: CSAGTADYGYTF
CDR3 DNA: TGCAGCGCAGGGACAGCTGATTATGGCTACACCTTC

V gene: TRBV7-3
D gene: .
CDR3 length: 14
clone size: .
J gene: TRBJ2-3
CDR3 protein: CASSLTHPTDTQYF
CDR3 DNA: TGTGCCAGCAGCTTAACACATCCCACAGATACGCAGTATTTT

V gene: TRBV7-3
D gene: .
CDR3 length: 14
clone size: .
J gene: TRBJ2-7
CDR3 protein: CASSLTLLGHEQYF
CDR3 DNA: TGTGCCAGCAGCTTAACACTCCTGGGCCACGAGCAGTACTTC

V gene: TRBV7-2
D gene: .
CDR3 length: 14
clone size: .
J gene: TRBJ1-6
CDR3 protein: CASSLAEGISPLHF
CDR3 DNA: TGTGCCAGCAGCTTAGCCGAAGGGATTTCACCCCTCCACTTT

V gene: TRBV4-2
D gene: TRBD2
CDR3 length: 15
clone size: few
J gene: TRBJ2-5
CDR3 protein: CASSPGLAGEETQYF
CDR3 DNA: TGTGCCAGCAGCCCGGGACTAGCGGGGGAGGAGACCCAGTACTTC

V gene: TRBV5-6
D gene: TRBD1
CDR3 length: 19
clone size: few
J gene: TRBJ2-6
CDR3 protein: CASRPVGWDRGSGANVLTF
CDR3 DNA: TGTGCCAGCAGGCCTGTCGGCTGGGACAGGGGCTCTGGGGCCAACGTCCTGACTTTC

V gene: TRBV7-2
D gene: TRBD1
CDR3 length: 15
clone size: once
J gene: TRBJ2-3
CDR3 protein: CASSLRRDRADTQYF
CDR3 DNA: TGTGCCAGCAGCTTACGACGGGACAGGGCAGATACGCAGTATTTT

V gene: TRBV30
D gene: TRBD2
CDR3 length: 15
clone size: .
J gene: TRBJ2-7
CDR3 protein: CAWSAKRGFGYEQYF
CDR3 DNA: TGTGCCTGGAGTGCGAAGCGGGGGTTTGGCTACGAGCAGTACTTC

V gene: TRBV15
D gene: TRBD1
CDR3 length: 16
clone size: once
J gene: TRBJ1-5
CDR3 protein: CATSRGVTGANQPQHF
CDR3 DNA: TGTGCCACCAGCAGAGGAGTTACAGGGGCAAATCAGCCCCAGCATTTT

V gene: TRBV4-3
D gene: .
CDR3 length: 15
clone size: .
J gene: TRBJ1-4
CDR3 protein: CASSQDGGRSEKLFF
CDR3 DNA: TGCGCCAGCAGCCAAGATGGGGGGAGGAGTGAAAAACTGTTTTTT

V gene: TRBV29-1
D gene: .
CDR3 length: 14
clone size: .
J gene: TRBJ1-5
CDR3 protein: CSVGGGRGNQPQHF
CDR3 DNA: TGCAGCGTTGGTGGCGGGAGGGGCAATCAGCCCCAGCATTTT

V gene: TRBV29-1
D gene: .
CDR3 length: 13
clone size: .
J gene: TRBJ2-7
CDR3 protein: CSVEVPVTYEQYF
CDR3 DNA: TGCAGCGTTGAAGTCCCGGTTACCTACGAGCAGTACTTC

V gene: TRBV5-6
D gene: TRBD1
CDR3 length: 15
clone size: .
J gene: TRBJ1-1
CDR3 protein: CASSLPGTGHTEAFF
CDR3 DNA: TGTGCCAGCAGCTTACCCGGGACAGGGCATACTGAAGCTTTCTTT

V gene: TRBV29-1
D gene: .
CDR3 length: 10
clone size: few
J gene: TRBJ2-2
CDR3 protein: CSVGNGELFF
CDR3 DNA: TGCAGCGTTGGTAACGGGGAGCTGTTTTTT

V gene: TRBV5-4
D gene: TRBD2
CDR3 length: 15
clone size: few
J gene: TRBJ2-7
CDR3 protein: CASSLDTSGSYEQYF
CDR3 DNA: TGTGCCAGCAGCTTGGATACTAGCGGCTCCTACGAGCAGTACTTC

V gene: TRBV30
D gene: TRBD2
CDR3 length: 15
clone size: .
J gene: TRBJ2-2
CDR3 protein: CAWKLAGVNTGELFF
CDR3 DNA: TGTGCCTGGAAACTAGCGGGCGTTAACACCGGGGAGCTGTTTTTT

V gene: TRBV6-5
D gene: .
CDR3 length: 12
clone size: few
J gene: TRBJ2-3
CDR3 protein: CASRRGSDTQYF
CDR3 DNA: TGTGCCAGCAGAAGGGGTTCAGATACGCAGTATTTT

V gene: TRBV5-1
D gene: .
CDR3 length: 13
clone size: .
J gene: TRBJ2-2
CDR3 protein: CASRRQNTGELFF
CDR3 DNA: TGCGCCAGCAGGAGACAGAACACCGGGGAGCTGTTTTTT

V gene: TRBV2
D gene: TRBD1
CDR3 length: 14
clone size: few
J gene: TRBJ2-5
CDR3 protein: CASSDRTGAETQYF
CDR3 DNA: TGTGCCAGCAGTGATCGGACAGGGGCGGAGACCCAGTACTTC

V gene: TRBV30
D gene: .
CDR3 length: 12
clone size: .
J gene: TRBJ1-1
CDR3 protein: CAWRPTNTEAFF
CDR3 DNA: TGTGCCTGGAGGCCGACGAACACTGAAGCTTTCTTT

V gene: TRBV2
D gene: .
CDR3 length: 12
clone size: .
J gene: TRBJ1-1
CDR3 protein: CASSESREEAFF
CDR3 DNA: TGTGCCAGCAGTGAGTCCAGGGAAGAAGCTTTCTTT

V gene: TRBV7-3
D gene: .
CDR3 length: 13
clone size: .
J gene: TRBJ2-5
CDR3 protein: CASSPDGGETQYF
CDR3 DNA: TGTGCCAGCAGCCCGGACGGGGGAGAGACCCAGTACTTC

V gene: TRBV4-3
D gene: TRBD2
CDR3 length: 15
clone size: .
J gene: TRBJ2-7
CDR3 protein: CASSQDRLAGGEQYF
CDR3 DNA: TGCGCCAGCAGCCAAGATCGTCTAGCGGGAGGCGAGCAGTACTTC

V gene: TRBV5-1
D gene: .
CDR3 length: 14
clone size: .
J gene: TRBJ2-7
CDR3 protein: CASSLEAVSYEQYF
CDR3 DNA: TGCGCCAGCAGCTTGGAGGCAGTCTCCTACGAGCAGTACTTC